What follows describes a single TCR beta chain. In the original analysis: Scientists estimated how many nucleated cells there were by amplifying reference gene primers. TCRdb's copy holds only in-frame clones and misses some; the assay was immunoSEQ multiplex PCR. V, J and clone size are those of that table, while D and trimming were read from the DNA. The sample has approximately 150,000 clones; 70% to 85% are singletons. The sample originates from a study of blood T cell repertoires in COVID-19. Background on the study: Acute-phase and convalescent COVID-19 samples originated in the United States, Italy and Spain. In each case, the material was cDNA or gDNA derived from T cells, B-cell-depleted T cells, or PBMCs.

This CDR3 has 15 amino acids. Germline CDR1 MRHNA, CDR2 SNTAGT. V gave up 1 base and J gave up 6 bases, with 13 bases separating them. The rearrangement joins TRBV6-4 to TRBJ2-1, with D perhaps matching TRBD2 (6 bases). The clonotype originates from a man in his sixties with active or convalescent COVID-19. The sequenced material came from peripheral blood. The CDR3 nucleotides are TGTGCCAGCAGTGACTTAGGGACTTCGTTCAATGAGCAGTTCTTC. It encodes CASSDLGTSFNEQFF.